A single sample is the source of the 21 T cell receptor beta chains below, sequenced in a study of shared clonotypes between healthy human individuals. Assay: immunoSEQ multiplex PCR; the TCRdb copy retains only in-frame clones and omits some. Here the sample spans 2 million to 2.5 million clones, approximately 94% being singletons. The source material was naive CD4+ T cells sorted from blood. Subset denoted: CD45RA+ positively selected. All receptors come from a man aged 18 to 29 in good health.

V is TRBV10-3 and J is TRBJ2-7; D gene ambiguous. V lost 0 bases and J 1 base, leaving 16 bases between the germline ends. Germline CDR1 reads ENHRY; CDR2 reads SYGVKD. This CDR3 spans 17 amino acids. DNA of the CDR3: TGTGCCATCAGTGAGTCAACTCTACTCGGCTATTCCTACGAGCAGTACTTC. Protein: CAISESTLLGYSYEQYF.

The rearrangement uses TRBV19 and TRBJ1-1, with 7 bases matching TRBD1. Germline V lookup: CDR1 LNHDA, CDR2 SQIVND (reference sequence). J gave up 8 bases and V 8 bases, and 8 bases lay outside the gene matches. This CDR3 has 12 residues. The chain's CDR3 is CASSNRGPEAFF. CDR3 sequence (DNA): TGTGCCAGTTCGAACAGGGGACCCGAAGCTTTCTTT.

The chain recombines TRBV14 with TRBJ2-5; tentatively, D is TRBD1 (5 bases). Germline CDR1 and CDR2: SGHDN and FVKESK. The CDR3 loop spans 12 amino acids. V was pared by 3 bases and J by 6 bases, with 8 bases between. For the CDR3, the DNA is TGTGCCAGCAGCCAGCAGGGTCAGACCCAGTACTTC. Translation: CASSQQGQTQYF.

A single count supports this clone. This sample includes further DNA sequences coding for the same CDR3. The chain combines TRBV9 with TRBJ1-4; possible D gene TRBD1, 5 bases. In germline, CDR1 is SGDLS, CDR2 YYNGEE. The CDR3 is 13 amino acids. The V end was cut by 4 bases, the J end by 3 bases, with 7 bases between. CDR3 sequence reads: CASSRGPNEKLFF. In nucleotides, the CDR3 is TGTGCCAGCAGCAGGGGTCCTAATGAAAAACTGTTTTTT.

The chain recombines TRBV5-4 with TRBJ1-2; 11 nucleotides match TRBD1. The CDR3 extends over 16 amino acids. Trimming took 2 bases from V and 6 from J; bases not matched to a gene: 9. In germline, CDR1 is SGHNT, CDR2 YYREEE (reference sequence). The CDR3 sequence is CASSFKGTGGLDGYTF. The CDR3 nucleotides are TGTGCCAGCAGCTTCAAAGGGACAGGGGGACTAGATGGCTACACCTTC. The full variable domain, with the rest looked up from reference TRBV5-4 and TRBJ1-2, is ETGVTQSPTHLIKTRGQQVTLRCSSQSGHNTVSWYQQALGQGPQFIFQYYREEENGRGNFPPRFSGLQFPNYSSELNVNALELDDSALYLCASSFKGTGGLDGYTFGSGTRLTVV.

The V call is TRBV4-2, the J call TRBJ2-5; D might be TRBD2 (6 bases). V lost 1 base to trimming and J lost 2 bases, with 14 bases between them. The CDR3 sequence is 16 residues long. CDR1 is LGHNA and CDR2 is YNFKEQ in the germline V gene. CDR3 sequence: CASSQVFGGRQETQYF. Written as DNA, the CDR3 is TGTGCCAGCAGCCAAGTGTTCGGGGGTAGACAAGAGACCCAGTACTTC.

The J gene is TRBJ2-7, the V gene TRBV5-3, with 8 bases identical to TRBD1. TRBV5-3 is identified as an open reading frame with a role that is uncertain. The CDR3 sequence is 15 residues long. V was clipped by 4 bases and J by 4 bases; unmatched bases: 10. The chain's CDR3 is CARSPRTGWTYEQYF. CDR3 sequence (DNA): TGTGCCAGAAGCCCCCGGACAGGGTGGACGTACGAGCAGTACTTC.

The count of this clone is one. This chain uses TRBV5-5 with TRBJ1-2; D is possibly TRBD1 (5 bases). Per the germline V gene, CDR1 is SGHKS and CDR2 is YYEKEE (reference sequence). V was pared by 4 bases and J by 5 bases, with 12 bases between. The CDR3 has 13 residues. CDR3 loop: CASSAGTVYGYTF. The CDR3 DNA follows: TGTGCCAGCAGCGCGGGGACGGTATATGGCTACACCTTC.

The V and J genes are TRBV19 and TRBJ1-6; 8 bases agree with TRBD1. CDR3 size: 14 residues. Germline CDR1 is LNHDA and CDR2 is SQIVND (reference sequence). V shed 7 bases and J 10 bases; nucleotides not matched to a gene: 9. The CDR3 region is CASTRTGGQSPLHF. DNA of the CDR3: TGTGCCAGTACCCGTACAGGGGGTCAATCACCCCTCCACTTT. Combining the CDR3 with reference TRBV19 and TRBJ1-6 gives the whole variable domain DGGITQSPKYLFRKEGQNVTLSCEQNLNHDAMYWYRQDPGQGLRLIYYSQIVNDFQKGDIAEGYSVSREKKESFPLTVTSAQKNPTAFYLCASTRTGGQSPLHFGNGTRLTVT.

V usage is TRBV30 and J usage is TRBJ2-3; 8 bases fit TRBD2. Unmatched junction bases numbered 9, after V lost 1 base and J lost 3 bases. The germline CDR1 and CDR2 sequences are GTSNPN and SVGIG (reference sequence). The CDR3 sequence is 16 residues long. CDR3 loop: CAWSGPGGRMTDTQYF. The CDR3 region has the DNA TGTGCCTGGAGTGGGCCGGGAGGGAGGATGACAGATACGCAGTATTTT.

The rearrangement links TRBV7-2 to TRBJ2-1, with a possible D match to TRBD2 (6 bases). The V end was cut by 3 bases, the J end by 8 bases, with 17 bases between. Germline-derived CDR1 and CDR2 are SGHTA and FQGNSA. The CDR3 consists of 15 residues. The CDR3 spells CASSFTPGDRYEQFF. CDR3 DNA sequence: TGTGCCAGCAGCTTTACGCCGGGAGATCGGTATGAGCAGTTCTTC.

The CDR3 DNA follows: TGTGCCAGCAGTTCCGTGGGACAGGCGTCCTACGAGCAGTACTTC. The encoded protein is CASSSVGQASYEQYF. The chain recombines TRBV28 with TRBJ2-7, with 8 bases fitting TRBD1. CDR1 and CDR2 from the germline V gene are MDHEN and SYDVKM. V shed 4 bases and J 1 base; nucleotides not matched to a gene: 6. The CDR3 is 15 residues long.

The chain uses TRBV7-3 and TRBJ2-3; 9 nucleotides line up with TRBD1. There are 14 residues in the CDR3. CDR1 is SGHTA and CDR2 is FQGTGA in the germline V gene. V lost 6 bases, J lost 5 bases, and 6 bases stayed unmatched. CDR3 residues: CASSTGGAEDTQYF. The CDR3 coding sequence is TGTGCCAGCAGTACAGGGGGCGCCGAAGATACGCAGTATTTT. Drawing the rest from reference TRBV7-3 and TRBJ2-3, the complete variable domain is GAGVSQTPSNKVTEKGKYVELRCDPISGHTALYWYRQSLGQGPEFLIYFQGTGAADDSGLPNDRFFAVRPEGSVSTLKIQRTERGDSAVYLCASSTGGAEDTQYFGPGTRLTVL.

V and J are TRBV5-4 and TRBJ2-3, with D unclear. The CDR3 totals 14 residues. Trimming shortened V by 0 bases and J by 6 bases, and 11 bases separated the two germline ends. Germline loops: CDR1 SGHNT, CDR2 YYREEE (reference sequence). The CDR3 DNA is TGTGCCAGCAGCTTGGACGCGATGAGGGATACGCAGTATTTT. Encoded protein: CASSLDAMRDTQYF.

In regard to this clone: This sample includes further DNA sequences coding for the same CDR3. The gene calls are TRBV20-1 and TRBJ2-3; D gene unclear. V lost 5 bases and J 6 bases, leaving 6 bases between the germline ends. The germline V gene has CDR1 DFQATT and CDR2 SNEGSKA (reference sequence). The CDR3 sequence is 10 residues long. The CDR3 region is CSASPDTQYF. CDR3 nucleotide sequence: TGCAGTGCTTCTCCGGATACGCAGTATTTT.

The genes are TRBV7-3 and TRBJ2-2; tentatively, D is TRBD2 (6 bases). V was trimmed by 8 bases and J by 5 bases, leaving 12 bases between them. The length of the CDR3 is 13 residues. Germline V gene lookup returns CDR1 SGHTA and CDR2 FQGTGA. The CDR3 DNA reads TGTGCCAGCGGCTCGGGGGAGACCGGGGAGCTGTTTTTT. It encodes CASGSGETGELFF.

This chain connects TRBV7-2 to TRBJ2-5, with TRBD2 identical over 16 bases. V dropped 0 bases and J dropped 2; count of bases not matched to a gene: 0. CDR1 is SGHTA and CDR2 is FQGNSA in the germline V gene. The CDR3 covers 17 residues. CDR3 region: CASSLAGLAGGQETQYF. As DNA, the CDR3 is TGTGCCAGCAGCTTAGCGGGACTAGCGGGAGGGCAAGAGACCCAGTACTTC.

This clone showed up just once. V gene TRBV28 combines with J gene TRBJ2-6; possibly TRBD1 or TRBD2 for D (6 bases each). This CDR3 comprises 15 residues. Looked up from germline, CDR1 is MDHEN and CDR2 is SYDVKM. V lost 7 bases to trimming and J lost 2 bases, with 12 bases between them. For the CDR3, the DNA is TGTGCCAGCACGATGGGGGGCGCTGGGGCCAACGTCCTGACTTTC. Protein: CASTMGGAGANVLTF. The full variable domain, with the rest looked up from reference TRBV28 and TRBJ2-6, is DVKVTQSSRYLVKRTGEKVFLECVQDMDHENMFWYRQDPGLGLRLIYFSYDVKMKEKGDIPEGYSVSREKKERFSLILESASTNQTSMYLCASTMGGAGANVLTFGAGSRLTVL.

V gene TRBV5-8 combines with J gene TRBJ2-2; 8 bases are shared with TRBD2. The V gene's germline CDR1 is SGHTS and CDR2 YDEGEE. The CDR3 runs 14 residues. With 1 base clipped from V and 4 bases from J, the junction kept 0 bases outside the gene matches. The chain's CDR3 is CASSLSGGTGELFF. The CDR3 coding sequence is TGTGCCAGCAGCTTGAGCGGGGGCACCGGGGAGCTGTTTTTT. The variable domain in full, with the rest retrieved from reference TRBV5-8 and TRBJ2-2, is EAGVTQSPTHLIKTRGQQATLRCSPISGHTSVYWYQQALGLGLQFLLWYDEGEERNRGNFPPRFSGRQFPNYSSELNVNALELEDSALYLCASSLSGGTGELFFGEGSRLTVL.

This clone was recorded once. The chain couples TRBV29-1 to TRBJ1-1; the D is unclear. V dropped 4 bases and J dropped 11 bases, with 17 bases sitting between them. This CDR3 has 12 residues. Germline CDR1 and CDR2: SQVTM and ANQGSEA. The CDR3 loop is CSVVRGNDKAFF. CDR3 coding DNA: TGCAGCGTTGTGCGAGGAAACGATAAGGCTTTCTTT.

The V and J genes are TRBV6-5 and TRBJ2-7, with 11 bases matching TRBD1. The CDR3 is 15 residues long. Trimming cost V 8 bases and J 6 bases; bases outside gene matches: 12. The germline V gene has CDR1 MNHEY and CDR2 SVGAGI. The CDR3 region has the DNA TGTGCCAGCCGACCATCGGACAGGGGGCAAAGCGAGCAGTACTTC. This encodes CASRPSDRGQSEQYF.